This T cell receptor beta chain was retrieved from a study of T cells after yellow fever vaccination. For the study at large: Some fractions had low cell numbers, and these were prepared with SMART-Seq v4 Ultra Low Input.

TCRdb re-derived calls from the 5' RACE reads in MiXCR, one entry per CDR3 protein. The sample carries 620,000 or so distinct CDR3 sequences, roughly an eighth recorded once. CDR1 and CDR2 from the germline V gene are SQVTM and ANQGSEA. The CDR3 length is 16 residues. Trimming pared 3 bases from V and 5 bases from J, leaving 21 bases between. This receptor was identified in a man younger than 40 who received the YFV17D yellow fever vaccine. The chain links TRBV29-1 to TRBJ2-3; no reliable D call. The source was PBMCs, collected on the day of the yellow fever booster vaccination. In DNA, the CDR3 is TGCAGCGTTGACCCACCGGGCTCAGGACGGATAGATACGCAGTATTTT. It encodes CSVDPPGSGRIDTQYF.